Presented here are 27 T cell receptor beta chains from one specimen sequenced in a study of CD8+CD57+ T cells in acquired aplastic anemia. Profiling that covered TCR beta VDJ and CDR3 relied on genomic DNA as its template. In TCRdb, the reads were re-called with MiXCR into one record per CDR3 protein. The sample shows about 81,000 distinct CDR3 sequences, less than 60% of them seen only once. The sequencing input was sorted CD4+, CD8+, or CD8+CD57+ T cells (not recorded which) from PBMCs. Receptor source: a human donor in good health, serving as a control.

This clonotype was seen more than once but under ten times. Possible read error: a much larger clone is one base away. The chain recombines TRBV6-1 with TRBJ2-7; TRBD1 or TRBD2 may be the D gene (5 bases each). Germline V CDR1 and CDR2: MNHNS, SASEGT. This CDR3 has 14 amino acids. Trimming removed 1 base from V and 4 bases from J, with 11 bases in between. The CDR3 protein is CASSEGGIPYEQYF. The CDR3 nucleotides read TGTGCCAGCAGTGAAGGGGGGATTCCGTACGAGCAGTACTTC.

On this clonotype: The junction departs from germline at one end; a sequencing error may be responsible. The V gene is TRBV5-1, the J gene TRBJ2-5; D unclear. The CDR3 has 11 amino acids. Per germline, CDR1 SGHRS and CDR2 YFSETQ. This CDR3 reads CASSYRLEQLF. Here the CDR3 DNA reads TGCGCCAGCAGCTACCGTCTTGAGCAGCTCTTC.

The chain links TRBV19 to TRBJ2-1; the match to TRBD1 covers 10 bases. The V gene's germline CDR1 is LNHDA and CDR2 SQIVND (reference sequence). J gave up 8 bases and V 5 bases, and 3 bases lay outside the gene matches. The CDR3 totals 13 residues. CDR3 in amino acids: CASSGTGEDEQFF. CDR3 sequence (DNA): TGTGCCAGTAGTGGGACAGGGGAGGATGAGCAGTTCTTC.

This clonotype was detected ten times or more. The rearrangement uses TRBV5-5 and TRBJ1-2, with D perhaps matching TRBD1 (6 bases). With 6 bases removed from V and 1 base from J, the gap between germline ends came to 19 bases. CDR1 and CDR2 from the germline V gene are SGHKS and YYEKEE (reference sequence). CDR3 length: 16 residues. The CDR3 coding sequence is TGTGCCAGCACCTCGGGGTGGGGGGGCGATAACTATGGCTACACCTTC. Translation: CASTSGWGGDNYGYTF.

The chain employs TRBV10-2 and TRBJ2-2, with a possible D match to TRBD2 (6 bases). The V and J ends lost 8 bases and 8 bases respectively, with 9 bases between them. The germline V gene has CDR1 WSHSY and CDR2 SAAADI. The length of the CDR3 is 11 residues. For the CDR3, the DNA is TGCGCCAGCCAGGAGGGAGGGGAGCTGTTTTTT. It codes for CASQEGGELFF.

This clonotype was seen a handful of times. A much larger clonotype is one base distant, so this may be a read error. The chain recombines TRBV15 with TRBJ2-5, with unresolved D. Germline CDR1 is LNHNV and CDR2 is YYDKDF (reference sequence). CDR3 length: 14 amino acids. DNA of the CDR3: TGTGCCACCAGCAACCGGGTCTCCCAAGGGACCCAGTACTTC. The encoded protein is CATSNRVSQGTQYF.

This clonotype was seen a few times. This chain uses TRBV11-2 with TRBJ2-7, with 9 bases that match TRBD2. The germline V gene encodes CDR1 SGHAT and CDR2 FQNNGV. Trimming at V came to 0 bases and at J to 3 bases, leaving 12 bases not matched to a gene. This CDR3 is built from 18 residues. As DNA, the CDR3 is TGTGCCAGCAGCTTAGAATCCGGTAGCGGGAGCCTATTCTACGAGCAGTACTTC. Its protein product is CASSLESGSGSLFYEQYF.

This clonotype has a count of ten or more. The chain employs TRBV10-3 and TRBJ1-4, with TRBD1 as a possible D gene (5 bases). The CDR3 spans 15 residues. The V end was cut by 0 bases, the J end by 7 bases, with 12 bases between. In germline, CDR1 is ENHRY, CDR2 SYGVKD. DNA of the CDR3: TGTGCCATCAGTGAGTCGGAAGGGGTAGGTGAAAAACTGTTTTTT. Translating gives CAISESEGVGEKLFF.

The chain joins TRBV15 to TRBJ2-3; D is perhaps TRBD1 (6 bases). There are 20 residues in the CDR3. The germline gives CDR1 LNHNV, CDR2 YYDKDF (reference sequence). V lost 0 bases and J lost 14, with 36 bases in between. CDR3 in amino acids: CATSRDRVSTGTPYTGELYF. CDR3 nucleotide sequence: TGTGCCACCAGCAGAGATAGGGTTTCCACCGGGACACCTTATACCGGGGAGCTGTATTTT.

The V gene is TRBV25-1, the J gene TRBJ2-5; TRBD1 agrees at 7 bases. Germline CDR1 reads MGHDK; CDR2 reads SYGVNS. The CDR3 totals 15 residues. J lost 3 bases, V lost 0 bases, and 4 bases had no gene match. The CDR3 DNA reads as TGTGCCAGCAGTGAATATTCCGGGACAGAAGAGACCCAGTACTTC. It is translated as CASSEYSGTEETQYF.

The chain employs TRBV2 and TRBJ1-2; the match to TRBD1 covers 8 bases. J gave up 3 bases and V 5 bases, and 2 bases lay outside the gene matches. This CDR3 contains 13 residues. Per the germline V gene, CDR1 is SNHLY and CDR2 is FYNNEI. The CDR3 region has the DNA TGTGCCAGCAGTCCGACAGGGGACTATGGCTACACCTTC. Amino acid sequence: CASSPTGDYGYTF.

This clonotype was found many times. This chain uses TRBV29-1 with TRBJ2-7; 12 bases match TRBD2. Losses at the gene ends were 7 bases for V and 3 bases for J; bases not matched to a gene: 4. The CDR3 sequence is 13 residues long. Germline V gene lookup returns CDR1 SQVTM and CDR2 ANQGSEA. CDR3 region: CSARLAGVYEQYF. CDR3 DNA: TGCAGCGCCAGACTAGCGGGAGTCTACGAGCAGTACTTC.

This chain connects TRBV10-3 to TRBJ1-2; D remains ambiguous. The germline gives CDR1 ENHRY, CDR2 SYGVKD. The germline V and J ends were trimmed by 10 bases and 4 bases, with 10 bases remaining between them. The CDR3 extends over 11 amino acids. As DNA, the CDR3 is TGTGCCACCGCGGAAAGCTATGGCTACACCTTC. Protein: CATAESYGYTF.

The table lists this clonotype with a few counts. CDR3 DNA: TGTGCCAGCAGTTCCACAGGGGGCGTACAGACCCAGTACTTC. It yields the protein CASSSTGGVQTQYF. V is TRBV27 and J is TRBJ2-5, with 9 bases lining up with TRBD1. Germline V gene data show CDR1 as MNHEY and CDR2 as SMNVEV (reference sequence). The CDR3 has 14 amino acids. J lost 6 bases, V lost 4 bases, and 6 bases had no gene match.

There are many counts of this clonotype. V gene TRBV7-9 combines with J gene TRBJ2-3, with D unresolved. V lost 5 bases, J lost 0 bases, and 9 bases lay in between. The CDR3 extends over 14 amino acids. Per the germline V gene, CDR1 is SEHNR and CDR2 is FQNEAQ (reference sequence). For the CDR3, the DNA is TGTGCCAGCAGCGGACGGAGAAGCACAGATACGCAGTATTTT. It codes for CASSGRRSTDTQYF.

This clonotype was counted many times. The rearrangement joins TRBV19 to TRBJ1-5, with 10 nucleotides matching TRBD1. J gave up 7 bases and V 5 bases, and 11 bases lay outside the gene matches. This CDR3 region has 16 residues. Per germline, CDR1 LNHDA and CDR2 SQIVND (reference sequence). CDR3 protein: CASSVSGQGLGQPQHF. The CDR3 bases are TGTGCCAGTAGTGTATCGGGACAGGGGTTGGGGCAGCCCCAGCATTTT.

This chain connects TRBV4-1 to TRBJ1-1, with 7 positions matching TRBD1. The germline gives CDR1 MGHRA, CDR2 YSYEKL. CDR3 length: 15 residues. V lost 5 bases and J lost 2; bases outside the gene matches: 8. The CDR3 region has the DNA TGCGCCAGCAGCATAATGGGACAGCCAAACACTGAAGCTTTCTTT. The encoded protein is CASSIMGQPNTEAFF.

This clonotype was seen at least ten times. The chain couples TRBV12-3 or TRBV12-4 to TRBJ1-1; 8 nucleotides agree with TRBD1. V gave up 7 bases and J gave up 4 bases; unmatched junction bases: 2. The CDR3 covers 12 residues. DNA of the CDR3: TGTGCCAGCACCACAGGGGGCACTGAAGCTTTCTTT. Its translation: CASTTGGTEAFF.

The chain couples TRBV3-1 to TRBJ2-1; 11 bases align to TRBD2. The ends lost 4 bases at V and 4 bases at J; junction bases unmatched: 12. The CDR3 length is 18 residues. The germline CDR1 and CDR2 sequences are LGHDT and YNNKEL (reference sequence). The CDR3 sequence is CASSPMLSSGGDYNEQFF. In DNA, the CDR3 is TGTGCCAGCAGCCCCATGTTGAGTAGCGGGGGGGATTACAATGAGCAGTTCTTC.

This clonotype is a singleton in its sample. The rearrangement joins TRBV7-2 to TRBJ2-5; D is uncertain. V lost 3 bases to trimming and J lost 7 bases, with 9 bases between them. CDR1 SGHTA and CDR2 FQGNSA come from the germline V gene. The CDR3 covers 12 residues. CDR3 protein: CASSLGTGTQYF. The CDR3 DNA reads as TGTGCCAGCAGCTTGGGTACTGGGACCCAGTACTTC.

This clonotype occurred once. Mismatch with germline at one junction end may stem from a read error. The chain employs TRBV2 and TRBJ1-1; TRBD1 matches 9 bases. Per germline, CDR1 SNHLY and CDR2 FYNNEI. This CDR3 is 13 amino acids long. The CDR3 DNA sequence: TGTGGTTGGACAGGGGATCGCAGCACTGAAGCATTCTTT. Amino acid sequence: CGWTGDRSTEAFF.

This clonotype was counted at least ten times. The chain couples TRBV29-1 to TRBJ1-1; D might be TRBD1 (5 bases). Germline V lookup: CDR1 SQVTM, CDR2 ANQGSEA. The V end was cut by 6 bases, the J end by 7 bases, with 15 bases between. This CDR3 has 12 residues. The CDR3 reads CSVPIGASEAFF. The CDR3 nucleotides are TGCAGCGTCCCGATCGGGGCAAGTGAAGCTTTCTTT.

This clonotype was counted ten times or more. The CDR3 reads CASSLGRDEQFF. The CDR3 DNA sequence: TGTGCCAGCAGCTTAGGCCGAGATGAGCAGTTCTTC. V gene TRBV7-9 combines with J gene TRBJ2-1; D not certain. From germline, CDR1 is SEHNR and CDR2 FQNEAQ (reference sequence). The CDR3 covers 12 residues. V shed 1 base and J shed 8 bases, with 6 bases lying between them.

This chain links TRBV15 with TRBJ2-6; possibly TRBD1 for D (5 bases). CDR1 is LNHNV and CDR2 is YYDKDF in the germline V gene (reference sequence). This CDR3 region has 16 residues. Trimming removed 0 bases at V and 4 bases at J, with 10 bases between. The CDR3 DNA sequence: TGTGCCACCAGCAGAGATTCAGGGTCCGGGGCCAACGTCCTGACTTTC. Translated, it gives CATSRDSGSGANVLTF.

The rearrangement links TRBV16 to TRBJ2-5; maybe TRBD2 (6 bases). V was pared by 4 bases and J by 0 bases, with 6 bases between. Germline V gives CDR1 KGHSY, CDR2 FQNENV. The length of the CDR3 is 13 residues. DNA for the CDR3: TGTGCCAGCAGCCGGGACTACCAAGAGACCCAGTACTTC. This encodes CASSRDYQETQYF.

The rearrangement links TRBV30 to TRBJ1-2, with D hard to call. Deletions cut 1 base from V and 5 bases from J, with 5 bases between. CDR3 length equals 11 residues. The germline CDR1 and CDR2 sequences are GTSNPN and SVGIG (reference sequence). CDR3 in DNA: TGTGCCTGGAGTGCGGGGTATGGCTACACCTTC. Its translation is CAWSAGYGYTF. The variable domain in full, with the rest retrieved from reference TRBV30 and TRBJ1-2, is SQTIHQWPATLVQPVGSPLSLECTVEGTSNPNLYWYRQAAGRGLQLLFYSVGIGQISSEVPQNLSASRPQDRQFILSSKKLLLSDSGFYLCAWSAGYGYTFGSGTRLTVV.

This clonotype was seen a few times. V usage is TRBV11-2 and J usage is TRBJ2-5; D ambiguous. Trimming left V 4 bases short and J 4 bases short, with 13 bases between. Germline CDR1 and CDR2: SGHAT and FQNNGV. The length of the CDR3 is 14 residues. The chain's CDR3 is CASSSTRTGETQYF. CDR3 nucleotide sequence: TGTGCCAGCAGCTCGACCCGGACGGGAGAGACCCAGTACTTC.